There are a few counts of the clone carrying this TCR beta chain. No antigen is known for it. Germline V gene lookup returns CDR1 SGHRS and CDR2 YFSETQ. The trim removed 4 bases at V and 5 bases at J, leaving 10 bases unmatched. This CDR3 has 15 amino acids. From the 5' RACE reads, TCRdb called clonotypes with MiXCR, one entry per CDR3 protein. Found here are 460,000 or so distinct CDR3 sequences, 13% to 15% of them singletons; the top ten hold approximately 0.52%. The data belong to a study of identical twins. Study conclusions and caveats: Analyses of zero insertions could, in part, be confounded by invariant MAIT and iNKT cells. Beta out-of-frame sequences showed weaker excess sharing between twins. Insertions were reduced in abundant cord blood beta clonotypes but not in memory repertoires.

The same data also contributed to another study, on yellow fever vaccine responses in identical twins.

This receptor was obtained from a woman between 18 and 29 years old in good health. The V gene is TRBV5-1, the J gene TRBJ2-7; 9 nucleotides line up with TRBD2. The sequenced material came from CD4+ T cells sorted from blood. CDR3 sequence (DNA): TGCGCCAGCAGCCCTCAGGGCGGGGGGGCCAACGAGCAGTACTTC. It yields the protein CASSPQGGGANEQYF.